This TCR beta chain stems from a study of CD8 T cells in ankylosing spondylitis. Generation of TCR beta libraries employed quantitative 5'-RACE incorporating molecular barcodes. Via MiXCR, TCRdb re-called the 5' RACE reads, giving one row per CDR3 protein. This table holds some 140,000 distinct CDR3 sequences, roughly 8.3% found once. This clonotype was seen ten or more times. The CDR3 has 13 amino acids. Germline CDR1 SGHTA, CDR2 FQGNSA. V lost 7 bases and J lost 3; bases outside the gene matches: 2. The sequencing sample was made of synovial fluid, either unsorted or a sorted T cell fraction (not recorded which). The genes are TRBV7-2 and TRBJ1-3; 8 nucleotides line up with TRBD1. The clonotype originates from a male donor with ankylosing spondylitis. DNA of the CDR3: TGTGCCAGCAAAACAGGGGGTGGAAACACCATATATTTT. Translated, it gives CASKTGGGNTIYF.